The entry below gives a single T cell receptor beta chain sequence along with its context. Its antigen is unknown. The data were taken from a study of CD8 T cells in ankylosing spondylitis. Regarding the study as a whole: Disease-associated clones were CD8+ and fairly uncommon in peripheral blood. Earlier studies detected some motif variants in reactive arthritis synovial fluid and blood.

Generation of TCR beta libraries employed quantitative 5'-RACE incorporating molecular barcodes. MiXCR was run by TCRdb on the 5' RACE reads, yielding one entry per CDR3 protein. The sample holds approximately 250,000 distinct CDR3 sequences; 20% to 30% are singletons and the top ten take more than 0.6%. The CDR3 length is 15 residues. Germline V gives CDR1 DFQATT, CDR2 SNEGSKA (reference sequence). V shed 0 bases and J 6 bases; nucleotides not matched to a gene: 9. Sequencing input: blood, either unsorted or a sorted T cell fraction (not recorded which). This sequence was found in a male donor with ankylosing spondylitis or in good health (not recorded which). The chain couples TRBV20-1 to TRBJ2-3, with 7 bases identical to TRBD1. The CDR3 sequence is CSARDSQGVRDTQYF. CDR3 DNA sequence: TGCAGTGCTAGAGATTCCCAGGGGGTTCGGGATACGCAGTATTTT.